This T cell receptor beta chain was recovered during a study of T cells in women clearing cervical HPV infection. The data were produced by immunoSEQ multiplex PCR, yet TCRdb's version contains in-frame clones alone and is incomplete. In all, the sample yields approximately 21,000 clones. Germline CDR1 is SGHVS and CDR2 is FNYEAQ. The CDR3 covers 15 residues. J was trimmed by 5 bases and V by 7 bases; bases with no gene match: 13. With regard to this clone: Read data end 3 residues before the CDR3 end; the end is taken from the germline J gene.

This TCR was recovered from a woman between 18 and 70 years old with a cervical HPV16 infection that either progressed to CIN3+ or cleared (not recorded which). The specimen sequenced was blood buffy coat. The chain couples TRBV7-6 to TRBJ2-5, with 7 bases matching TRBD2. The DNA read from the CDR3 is TGTGCCAGCACCGGGGGAGGGACGTTCAGGGAGACC. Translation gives CASTGGGTFRET. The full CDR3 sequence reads CASTGGGTFRETQYF.